The 9 T cell receptor beta chains given below trace back to one sample, sequenced in a study of graft-versus-host responses after intestinal transplantation. Graft tissue processing released intraepithelial and lamina propria lymphocytes. Assay: immunoSEQ multiplex PCR; the TCRdb copy retains only in-frame clones and omits some. The repertoire consists of approximately 9,600 clones, with roughly three quarters occurring once and the leading ten covering over 20%. The sample here was ileum tissue, taken roughly 450 days after intestinal transplantation. Source of these receptors: a human patient who received an intestinal transplant, so some T cells may come from the graft donor.

V is TRBV28 and J is TRBJ2-1, with D uncertain. V was cut by 6 bases and J by 2 bases, with 14 bases left in between. The CDR3 runs 15 residues. Germline CDR1 reads MDHEN; CDR2 reads SYDVKM. The CDR3 protein is CASSPWALTYNEQFF. CDR3 DNA sequence: TGTGCCAGCAGCCCCTGGGCCCTAACCTACAATGAGCAGTTCTTC.

This chain links TRBV6-1 with TRBJ1-2, with D unresolved. The V end lost 2 bases, the J end lost 4 bases, and 14 bases lay between the germline ends. Per the germline V gene, CDR1 is MNHNS and CDR2 is SASEGT. This CDR3 is built from 15 residues. The CDR3 DNA follows: TGTGCCAGCAGTGAAACTTGGTGGCAGACCTATGGCTACACCTTC. Translation gives CASSETWWQTYGYTF.

The chain carries TRBV7-9 and TRBJ2-1, with 7 bases that match TRBD1. The V and J ends lost 0 bases and 1 base, in that order; junction bases with no gene match: 0. CDR3 length: 15 amino acids. Germline V lookup: CDR1 SEHNR, CDR2 FQNEAQ (reference sequence). The CDR3 nucleotides are TGTGCCAGCAGCTTAGCGGGACAGTCCTACAATGAGCAGTTCTTC. Its protein product is CASSLAGQSYNEQFF.

This chain connects TRBV5-1 to TRBJ1-1; 9 bases are a match to TRBD1. J lost 1 base, V lost 2 bases, and 3 bases had no gene match. There are 15 residues in the CDR3. Germline V lookup: CDR1 SGHRS, CDR2 YFSETQ. The CDR3 DNA sequence: TGCGCCAGCAGCTTACAGGGGGCTGGGAACACTGAAGCTTTCTTT. Its protein product is CASSLQGAGNTEAFF.

The V gene is TRBV21-1, the J gene TRBJ1-5. TRBV21-1 counts as a pseudogene. CDR3 length: 12 amino acids. CDR3 nucleotides: TGTGCCAGCAGCAAAAGGGATCAGCCCCAGCATTTT. This codes for CASSKRDQPQHF.

This chain links TRBV19 with TRBJ1-2; tentative D call: TRBD1 (6 bases). The V gene lost 6 bases and the J gene lost 4 bases, with 18 bases spanning the gap. This CDR3 comprises 15 residues. The germline V gene has CDR1 LNHDA and CDR2 SQIVND (reference sequence). The CDR3 nucleotides read TGTGCCAGTAGGACTAACAGGGACCAGGGCTATGGCTACACCTTC. Amino acids: CASRTNRDQGYGYTF.

The V call is TRBV9, the J call TRBJ1-5, with D uncertain. The CDR3 loop spans 13 amino acids. Germline CDR1 and CDR2: SGDLS and YYNGEE. Trimming took 0 bases from V and 9 from J, leaving 10 bases between them. CDR3: CASSVGIRGPQHF. The CDR3 DNA reads TGTGCCAGCAGCGTAGGGATCCGTGGGCCCCAGCATTTT.

This chain links TRBV5-1 with TRBJ2-6; D might be TRBD1 (6 bases). The CDR3 totals 17 residues. V shed 2 bases and J shed 3 bases, with 15 bases lying between them. Germline CDR1 reads SGHRS; CDR2 reads YFSETQ. CDR3 in DNA: TGCGCCAGCAGCTTAGCGAGGGGGAACGGTGGGGCCAACGTCCTGACTTTC. Its translation: CASSLARGNGGANVLTF.

The chain joins TRBV2 to TRBJ1-1; D perhaps matches TRBD1 (6 bases). There are 14 residues in the CDR3. In germline, CDR1 is SNHLY, CDR2 FYNNEI. Trimming stripped 6 bases from V and 1 base from J, with 12 bases between. The CDR3 sequence is CASRARGGNTEAFF. The CDR3 region has the DNA TGTGCCAGCAGGGCAAGGGGGGGGAACACTGAAGCTTTCTTT.